This T cell receptor (beta chain) was captured in a study of blood T cell repertoires in COVID-19. Here immunoSEQ multiplex PCR was the method, and the copy in TCRdb shows in-frame clones only, minus some. The repertoire has roughly 520,000 clones, roughly 88% of them found once; the top ten carry less than 2%. CDR3 length: 11 amino acids. The V gene's germline CDR1 is DFQATT and CDR2 SNEGSKA (reference sequence). Trimming took 6 bases from V and 6 from J, leaving 11 bases between them. Membership in each cohort depended on participant-reported clinical history. Recovered Cohort 3 donors showed two negative PCRs, clearance, or symptom resolution.

This TCR was recovered from a woman aged 40 to 55 who had recovered from COVID-19. Material: PBMCs or T cells enriched from blood (not recorded which). This chain uses TRBV20-1 with TRBJ1-1; no reliable D call. The CDR3 DNA reads TGCAGTGCCTATCTAACCCCTGAAGCTTTCTTT. Its protein is CSAYLTPEAFF.